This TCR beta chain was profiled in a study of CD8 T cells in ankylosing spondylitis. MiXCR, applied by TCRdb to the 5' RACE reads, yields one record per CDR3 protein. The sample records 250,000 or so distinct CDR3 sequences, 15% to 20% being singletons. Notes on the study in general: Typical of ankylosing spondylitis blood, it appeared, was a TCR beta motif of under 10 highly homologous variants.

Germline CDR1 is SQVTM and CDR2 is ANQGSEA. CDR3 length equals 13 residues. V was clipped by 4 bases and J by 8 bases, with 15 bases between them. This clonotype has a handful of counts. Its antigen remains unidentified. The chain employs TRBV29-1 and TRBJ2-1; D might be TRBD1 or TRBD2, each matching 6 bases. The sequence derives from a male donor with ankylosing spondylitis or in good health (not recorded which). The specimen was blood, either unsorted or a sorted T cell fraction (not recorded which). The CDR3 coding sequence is TGCAGCGTTGTTGAGGTTGGGGGGCATGAGCAGTTCTTC. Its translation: CSVVEVGGHEQFF.